Shown below are 8 T cell receptor beta chains from a single sample sequenced in a study of graft-versus-host responses after intestinal transplantation. Libraries were prepared by immunoSEQ multiplex PCR; TCRdb keeps only in-frame clonotypes and omits some of them. The sample holds 85,000 to 90,000 clones, approximately 90% seen once. The antigens for these receptors are not known. Sequenced here: unstimulated CD4+ T cells sorted from spleen or lymph node cells, sampled before transplant. These receptors all stem from a human donor who was the organ donor for an intestinal transplant.

V usage is TRBV2 and J usage is TRBJ2-2; D gene uncertain. This CDR3 has 15 residues. Trimming pared 1 base from V and 3 bases from J, leaving 9 bases between. CDR1 SNHLY and CDR2 FYNNEI come from the germline V gene. The CDR3 reads CASSEGSAYTGELFF. CDR3 nucleotides: TGTGCCAGCAGTGAAGGGAGCGCATACACCGGGGAGCTGTTTTTT.

Details on this clone: Other DNA sequences in the sample encode the same CDR3. The chain is built from TRBV6-5 and TRBJ1-2, with a possible D match to TRBD1 (5 bases). The CDR3 contains 12 residues. Per the germline V gene, CDR1 is MNHEY and CDR2 is SVGAGI. The V gene lost 2 bases and the J gene lost 5 bases, with 6 bases spanning the gap. The CDR3 spells CASSYRGYGYTF. CDR3 sequence (DNA): TGTGCCAGCAGTTACCGGGGGTATGGCTACACCTTC.

The gene calls are TRBV5-1 and TRBJ2-3; 7 bases agree with TRBD2. Germline trimming cut 4 bases from V and 2 bases from J; bases unmatched to any gene: 10. The CDR3 contains 16 residues. Per the germline V gene, CDR1 is SGHRS and CDR2 is YFSETQ. CDR3 protein: CASSRAGKPFTDTQYF. As DNA, the CDR3 is TGCGCCAGCAGCCGAGCGGGGAAGCCCTTCACAGATACGCAGTATTTT.

This chain joins TRBV5-1 and TRBJ2-1, with 9 bases that match TRBD2. In germline, CDR1 is SGHRS, CDR2 YFSETQ. This CDR3 spans 14 amino acids. V shed 4 bases, J shed 8 bases, and the junction held 7 bases outside the gene matches. The DNA for the CDR3 is TGCGCCAGCAGCCTGCCTAGCGGGAACGATGAGCAGTTCTTC. This gives the protein CASSLPSGNDEQFF.

V usage is TRBV19 and J usage is TRBJ1-3; no definite D call. Germline V gives CDR1 LNHDA, CDR2 SQIVND (reference sequence). The CDR3 is 15 amino acids. Trimming stripped 1 base from V and 0 bases from J, with 7 bases between. CDR3 amino acids: CASSIGQASGNTIYF. The CDR3 DNA reads as TGTGCCAGTAGTATAGGACAAGCCTCTGGAAACACCATATATTTT.

The genes are TRBV27 and TRBJ2-1; 12 bases fit TRBD2. This CDR3 region has 14 residues. V lost 5 bases to trimming and J lost 4 bases; unmatched junction nucleotides: 0. Germline CDR1 and CDR2: MNHEY and SMNVEV (reference sequence). As DNA, the CDR3 is TGTGCCAGCAGTACTAGCGGGGGGTACAATGAGCAGTTCTTC. It encodes CASSTSGGYNEQFF.

The rearrangement links TRBV6-4 to TRBJ2-1; 11 positions agree with TRBD2. The germline CDR1 and CDR2 sequences are MRHNA and SNTAGT. The CDR3 contains 15 residues. V gave up 0 bases and J gave up 13 bases; unmatched junction bases: 8. The DNA for the CDR3 is TGTGCCAGCAGTGACTCCGGGGTAGCGGGGGGGCCACAGTTCTTC. It specifies CASSDSGVAGGPQFF.

Remarks on this clone: The conserved phenylalanine or tryptophan normally closing the CDR3 is absent here, so this likely arose from a read error. The V gene is TRBV6-5, the J gene TRBJ1-5; D is possibly TRBD1 (6 bases). CDR1 MNHEY and CDR2 SVGAGI come from the germline V gene. CDR3 length equals 13 residues. Trimming removed 8 bases from V and 3 bases from J, with 11 bases in between. CDR3 nucleotide sequence: TGTGCCAGCCGGAGACAGGACAATCAGCCCCAGCATGTT. Protein: CASRRQDNQPQHV.